The source of this T cell receptor (beta chain) is a study of lung T cells in sarcoidosis with Löfgren's syndrome. TCRdb reprocessed the reads with MiXCR, giving one entry per CDR3 protein. Seen here are roughly 63,000 distinct CDR3 sequences, 20% to 25% observed once, and the top ten hold about 2.3%. CDR1 DFQATT and CDR2 SNEGSKA come from the germline V gene (reference sequence). This CDR3 comprises 14 residues. Trimming took 1 base from V and 9 from J, leaving 18 bases between them. This clonotype was counted many times. The receptor comes from a human donor with sarcoidosis (Löfgren's syndrome or another form), or a control subject (not recorded which). Source material: CD4+ T cells from PBMCs. This chain links TRBV20-1 with TRBJ2-5, with D possibly matching TRBD1 (7 bases). Here the CDR3 DNA reads TGCAGTGCTAGAGGCCCCGGGAGCGACAGGGCCCAGTACTTC. It yields the protein CSARGPGSDRAQYF.